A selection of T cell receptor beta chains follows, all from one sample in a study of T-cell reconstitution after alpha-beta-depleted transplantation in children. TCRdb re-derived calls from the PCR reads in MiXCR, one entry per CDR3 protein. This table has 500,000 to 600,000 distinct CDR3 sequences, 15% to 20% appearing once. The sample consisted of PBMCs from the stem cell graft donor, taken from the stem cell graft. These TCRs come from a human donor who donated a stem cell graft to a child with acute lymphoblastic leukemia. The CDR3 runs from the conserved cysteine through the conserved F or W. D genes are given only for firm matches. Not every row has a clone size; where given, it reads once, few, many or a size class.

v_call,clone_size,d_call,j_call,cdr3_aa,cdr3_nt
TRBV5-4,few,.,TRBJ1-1,CASSLEGRAATEAFF,TGTGCCAGCAGCTTGGAAGGTAGGGCGGCCACTGAAGCTTTCTTT
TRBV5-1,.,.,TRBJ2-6,CASSFNRAGANVLTF,TGCGCCAGCAGCTTCAACAGAGCTGGGGCCAACGTCCTGACTTTC
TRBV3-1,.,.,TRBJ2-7,CASSQDPFREQYF,TGTGCCAGCAGCCAAGACCCCTTTCGTGAGCAGTACTTC
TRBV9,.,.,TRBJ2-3,CASSVGPRVGTDTQYF,TGTGCCAGCAGCGTAGGGCCCAGGGTAGGGACAGATACGCAGTATTTT
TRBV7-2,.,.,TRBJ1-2,CASKPGRGNYGYTF,TGTGCCAGCAAACCGGGACGGGGTAACTATGGCTACACCTTC
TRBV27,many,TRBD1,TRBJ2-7,CASSFGTDYEQYF,TGTGCCAGCAGTTTCGGGACAGACTACGAGCAGTACTTC
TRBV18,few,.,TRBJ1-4,CASSPPEGKLFF,TGTGCCAGCTCACCACCCGAAGGAAAACTGTTTTTT
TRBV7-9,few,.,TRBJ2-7,CAGGDRHGQTFSYEQYF,TGTGCCGGGGGGGATAGGCACGGACAGACCTTTTCCTACGAGCAGTACTTC
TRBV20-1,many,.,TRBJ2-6,CSARVARASGANVLTF,TGCAGTGCTAGAGTAGCTAGGGCTTCTGGGGCCAACGTCCTGACTTTC
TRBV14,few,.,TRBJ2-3,CASSRRVSAGDTQYF,TGTGCCAGCAGCCGGAGGGTTTCGGCGGGAGATACGCAGTATTTT
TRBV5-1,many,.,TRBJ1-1,CASSPPGPEATEAFF,TGCGCCAGCAGTCCACCCGGGCCCGAGGCCACTGAAGCTTTCTTT
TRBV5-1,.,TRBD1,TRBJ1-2,CASSLEGTETQNYGYTF,TGCGCCAGCAGCTTGGAGGGGACAGAGACTCAGAACTATGGCTACACCTTC
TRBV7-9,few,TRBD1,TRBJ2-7,CASSSTGDSYEQYF,TGTGCCAGCAGCTCAACAGGGGACTCCTACGAGCAGTACTTC
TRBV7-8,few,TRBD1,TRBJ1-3,CASSLVQGTPSGNTIYF,TGTGCCAGCAGCTTAGTACAGGGGACACCCTCTGGAAACACCATATATTTT
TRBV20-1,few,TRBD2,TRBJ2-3,CSARATSGISDTQYF,TGCAGTGCTAGAGCGACTAGCGGGATCTCAGATACGCAGTATTTT
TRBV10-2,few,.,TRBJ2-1,CASSEPMKGAYEQFF,TGCGCCAGCAGTGAGCCGATGAAAGGGGCATATGAGCAGTTCTTC
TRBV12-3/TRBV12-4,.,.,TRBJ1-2,CASFPTGAGKGYTF,TGTGCCAGCTTCCCCACGGGGGCGGGGAAAGGCTACACCTTC
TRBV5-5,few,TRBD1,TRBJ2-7,CASSPDTDRESYEQYF,TGTGCCAGCAGCCCGGACACGGACAGGGAGTCCTACGAGCAGTACTTC
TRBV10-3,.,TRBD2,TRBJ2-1,CAISDQREWNEQFF,TGTGCCATCAGTGATCAGCGGGAGTGGAATGAGCAGTTCTTC
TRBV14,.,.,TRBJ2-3,CASSQEWTNTDTQYF,TGTGCCAGCAGCCAAGAATGGACTAACACAGATACGCAGTATTTT
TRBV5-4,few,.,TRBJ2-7,CASSLKWGALDEQYF,TGTGCCAGCAGCTTGAAGTGGGGGGCTTTGGACGAGCAGTACTTC
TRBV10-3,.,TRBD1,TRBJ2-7,CAIRGDSDYEQYF,TGTGCCATCAGGGGGGACAGTGACTACGAGCAGTACTTC
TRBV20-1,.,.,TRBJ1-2,CSAQRVDDYGYTF,TGCAGTGCCCAAAGAGTCGATGACTATGGCTACACCTTC
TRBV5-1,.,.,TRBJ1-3,CASSLSWDAFGTIYF,TGCGCCAGCAGCTTGTCATGGGACGCGTTTGGCACCATATATTTT
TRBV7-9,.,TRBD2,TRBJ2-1,CASSATSGSGPYNEQFF,TGTGCCAGCAGCGCGACTAGCGGGAGCGGCCCCTACAATGAGCAGTTCTTC
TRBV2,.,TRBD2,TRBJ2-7,CASSEFSGRAPNGEQYF,TGTGCCAGCAGTGAATTTAGCGGGAGGGCCCCAAACGGCGAGCAGTACTTC